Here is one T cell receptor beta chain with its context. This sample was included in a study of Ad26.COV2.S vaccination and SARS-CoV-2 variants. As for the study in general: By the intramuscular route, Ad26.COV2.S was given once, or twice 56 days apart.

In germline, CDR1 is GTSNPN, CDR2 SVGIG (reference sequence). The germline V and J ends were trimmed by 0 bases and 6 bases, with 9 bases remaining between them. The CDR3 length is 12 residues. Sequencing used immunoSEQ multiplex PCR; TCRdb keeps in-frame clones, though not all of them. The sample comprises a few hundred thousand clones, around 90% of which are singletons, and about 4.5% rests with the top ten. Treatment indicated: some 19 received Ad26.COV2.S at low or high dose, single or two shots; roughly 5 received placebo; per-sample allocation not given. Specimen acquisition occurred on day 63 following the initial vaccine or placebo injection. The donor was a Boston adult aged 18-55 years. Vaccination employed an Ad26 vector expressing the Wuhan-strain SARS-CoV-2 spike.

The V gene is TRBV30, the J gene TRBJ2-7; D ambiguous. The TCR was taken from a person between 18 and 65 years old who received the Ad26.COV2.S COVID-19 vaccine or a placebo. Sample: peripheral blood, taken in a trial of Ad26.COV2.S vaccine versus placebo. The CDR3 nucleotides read TGTGCCTGGAGTGTACGACCCCCCGAGCAGTACTTC. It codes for CAWSVRPPEQYF.